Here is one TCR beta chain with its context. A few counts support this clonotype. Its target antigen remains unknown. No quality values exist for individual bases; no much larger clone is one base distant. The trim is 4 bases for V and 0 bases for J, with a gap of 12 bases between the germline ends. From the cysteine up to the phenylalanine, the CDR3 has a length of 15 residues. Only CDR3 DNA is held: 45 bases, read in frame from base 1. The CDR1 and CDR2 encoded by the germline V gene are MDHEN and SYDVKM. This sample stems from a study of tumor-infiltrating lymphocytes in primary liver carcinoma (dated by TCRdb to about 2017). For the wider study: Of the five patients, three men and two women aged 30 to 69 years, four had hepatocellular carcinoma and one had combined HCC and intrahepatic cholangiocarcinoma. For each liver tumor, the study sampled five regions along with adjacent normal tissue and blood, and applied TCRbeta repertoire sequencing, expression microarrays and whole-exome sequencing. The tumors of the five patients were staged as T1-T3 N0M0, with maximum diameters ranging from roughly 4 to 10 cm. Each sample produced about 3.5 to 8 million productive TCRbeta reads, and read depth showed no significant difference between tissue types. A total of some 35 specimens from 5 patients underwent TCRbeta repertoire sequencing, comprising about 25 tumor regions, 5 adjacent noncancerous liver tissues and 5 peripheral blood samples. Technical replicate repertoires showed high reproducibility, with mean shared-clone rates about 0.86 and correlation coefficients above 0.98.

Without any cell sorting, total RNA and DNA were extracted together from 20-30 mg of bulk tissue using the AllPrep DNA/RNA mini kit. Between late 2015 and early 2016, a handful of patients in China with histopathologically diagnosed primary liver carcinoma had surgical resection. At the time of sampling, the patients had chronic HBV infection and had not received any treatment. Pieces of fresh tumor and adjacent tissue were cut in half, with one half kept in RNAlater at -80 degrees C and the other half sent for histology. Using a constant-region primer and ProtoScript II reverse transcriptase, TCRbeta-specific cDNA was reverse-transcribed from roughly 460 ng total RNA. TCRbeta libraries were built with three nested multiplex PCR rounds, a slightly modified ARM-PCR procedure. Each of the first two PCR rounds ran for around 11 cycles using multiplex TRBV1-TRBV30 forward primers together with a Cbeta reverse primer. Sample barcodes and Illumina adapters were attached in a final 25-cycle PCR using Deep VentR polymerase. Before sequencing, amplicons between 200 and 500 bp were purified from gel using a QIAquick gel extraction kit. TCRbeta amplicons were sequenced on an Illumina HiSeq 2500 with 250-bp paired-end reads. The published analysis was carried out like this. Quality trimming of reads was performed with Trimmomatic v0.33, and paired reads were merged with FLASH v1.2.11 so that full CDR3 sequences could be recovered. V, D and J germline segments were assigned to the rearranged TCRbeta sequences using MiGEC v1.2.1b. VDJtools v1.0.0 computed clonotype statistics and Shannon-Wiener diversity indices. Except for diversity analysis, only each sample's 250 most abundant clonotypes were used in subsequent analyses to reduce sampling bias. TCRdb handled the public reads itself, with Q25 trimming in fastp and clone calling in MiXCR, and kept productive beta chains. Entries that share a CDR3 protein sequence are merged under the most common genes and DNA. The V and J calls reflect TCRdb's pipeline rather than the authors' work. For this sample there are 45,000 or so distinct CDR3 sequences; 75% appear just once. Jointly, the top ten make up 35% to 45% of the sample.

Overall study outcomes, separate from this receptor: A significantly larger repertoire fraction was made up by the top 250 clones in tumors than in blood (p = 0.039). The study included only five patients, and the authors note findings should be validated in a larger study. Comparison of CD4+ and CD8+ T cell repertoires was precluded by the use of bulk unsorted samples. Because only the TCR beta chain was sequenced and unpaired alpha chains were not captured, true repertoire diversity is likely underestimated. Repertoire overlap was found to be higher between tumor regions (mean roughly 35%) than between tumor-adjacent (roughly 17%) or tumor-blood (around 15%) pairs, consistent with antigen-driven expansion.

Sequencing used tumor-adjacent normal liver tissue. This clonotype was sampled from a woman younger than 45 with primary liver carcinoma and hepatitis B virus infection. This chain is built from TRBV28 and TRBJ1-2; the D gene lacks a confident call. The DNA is TGTGCCAGCAGTTCCATTACGCGGCCTAACTATGGCTACACCTTC. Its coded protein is CASSSITRPNYGYTF.